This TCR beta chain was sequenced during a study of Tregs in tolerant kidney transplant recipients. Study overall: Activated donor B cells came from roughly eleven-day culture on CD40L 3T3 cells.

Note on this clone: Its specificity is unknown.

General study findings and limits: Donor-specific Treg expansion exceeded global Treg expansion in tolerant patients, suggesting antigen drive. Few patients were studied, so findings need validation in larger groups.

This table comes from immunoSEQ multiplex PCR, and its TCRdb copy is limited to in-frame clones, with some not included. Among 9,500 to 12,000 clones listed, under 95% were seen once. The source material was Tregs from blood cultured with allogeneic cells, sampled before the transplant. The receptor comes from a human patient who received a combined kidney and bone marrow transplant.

DNA for the CDR3: TGTGCCAGCCGGGCAGACTCCTACGAGCAGTACTTC. The encoded protein is CASRADSYEQYF. J is TRBJ2-7 and V is TRBV2; D remains unclear. The germline V gene has CDR1 SNHLY and CDR2 FYNNEI. This CDR3 comprises 12 residues. V gave up 8 bases and J gave up 0 bases, with 8 bases separating them.